The 27 T cell receptor beta chains below come from one sample, sequenced in a study of vaccination effects on CD4 cells after COVID-19 (dated by TCRdb to 2022 to 2024). To identify antigen-specific CD4+ T cell clonotypes by their expansion, the ViraFEST assay first stimulated PBMC with viral peptide pools and then applied TCR sequencing. After around 10 days of culture, CD4+ T cells were isolated with the EasySep CD4+ T cell isolation kit. Participants received two doses of either the BNT162b2 or the mRNA-1273 mRNA SARS-CoV-2 vaccine. These receptors' antigens are unknown. Libraries were built with the immunoSEQ multiplex PCR assay. TCRdb took this table from immuneACCESS and kept in-frame rearrangements with V and J called. Such tables lack part of the clones; where checked against another copy, unresolved V genes explain under half of the gap, and the rest is unexplained. Recorded for this sample are more than 35,000 clones; 82% of them occurred a single time. In total, the top ten clones hold about 2% of the sample.

The sequenced sample was CD4+ T cells from PBMCs cultured with HCoV-NL63 spike peptides, obtained after COVID-19 vaccination. Taken with the paper, the label for cell subset or site translates to: HCoV-NL63 spike overlapping peptide pool stimulation. All receptors derive from a human donor who received a COVID-19 vaccine. Some clones in this sample may be carry-over from other donors' samples.

The sample holds one count of this clone. V gene TRBV6-5 combines with J gene TRBJ2-7; 9 nucleotides line up with TRBD1. This CDR3 region has 14 residues. Trimming took 7 bases from V and 5 from J; bases not matched to a gene: 9. Germline assignment: CDR1 MNHEY and CDR2 SVGAGI. This CDR3 reads CASKYTQGAHEQYV. The DNA for the CDR3 is TGTGCCAGCAAATACACACAGGGGGCCCACGAGCAGTACGTC.

J is TRBJ2-1 and V is TRBV6-2 or TRBV6-3; perhaps TRBD2 as D (6 bases). Germline-derived CDR1 and CDR2 are MNHEY and SVGEGT. The CDR3 is 15 amino acids. V dropped 0 bases and J dropped 8 bases, with 14 bases sitting between them. CDR3 in DNA: TGTGCCAGCAGTTACTCCCCGGGGGTAAGACATGAGCAGTTCTTC. Protein: CASSYSPGVRHEQFF.

V usage is TRBV27 and J usage is TRBJ2-4; tentative D call: TRBD1 (7 bases). This CDR3 has 15 amino acids. Germline lookup yields CDR1 MNHEY and CDR2 SMNVEV (reference sequence). Trimming removed 11 bases from V and 0 bases from J, with 17 bases in between. In DNA, the CDR3 is TGTGCCGGACGGGGGACAGAGCTAGCCAAAAACATTCAGTACTTC. Translating it yields CAGRGTELAKNIQYF.

V usage is TRBV4-1 and J usage is TRBJ1-3, with 7 bases fitting TRBD1. This CDR3 spans 17 amino acids. Germline loops: CDR1 MGHRA, CDR2 YSYEKL. With 1 base clipped from V and 0 bases from J, the junction kept 6 bases outside the gene matches. The CDR3 protein is CASSQGQGSRSGNTIYF. The CDR3 DNA reads TGCGCCAGCAGCCAAGGACAGGGTTCACGCTCTGGAAACACCATATATTTT.

The chain is built from TRBV24-1 and TRBJ2-2; D possibly corresponds to TRBD1 (6 bases). Trimming removed 9 bases at V and 4 bases at J, with 11 bases between. From germline, CDR1 is KGHDR and CDR2 SFDVKD. This CDR3 contains 13 residues. The CDR3 DNA follows: TGTGCCACCTCAGGGGCCTCCACCGGGGAGCTGTTTTTT. Protein: CATSGASTGELFF.

This rearrangement joins TRBV18 to TRBJ1-2; 7 bases match TRBD1. The trim removed 6 bases at V and 2 bases at J, leaving 9 bases unmatched. Looked up from germline, CDR1 is KGHSH and CDR2 is LQKENI. The CDR3 has 15 residues. The CDR3 sequence: CASSTDRVINYGYTF. Written as DNA, the CDR3 is TGTGCCAGCTCTACCGACAGGGTAATAAACTATGGCTACACCTTC.

The chain is built from TRBV18 and TRBJ1-1, with 7 bases identical to TRBD1. Germline loops: CDR1 KGHSH, CDR2 LQKENI. J was trimmed by 6 bases and V by 2 bases; bases with no gene match: 12. There are 16 residues in the CDR3. CDR3 sequence reads: CASSPDITGARAEAFF. CDR3 sequence (DNA): TGTGCCAGCTCACCAGATATTACAGGGGCGAGGGCTGAAGCTTTCTTT.

This clone was picked up a small number of times. The rearrangement uses TRBV20-1 and TRBJ1-2; D gene unclear. Deletions cut 6 bases from V and 2 bases from J, with 7 bases between. Germline lookup yields CDR1 DFQATT and CDR2 SNEGSKA (reference sequence). This CDR3 is 11 amino acids long. The CDR3 sequence: CSAHPNYGYTF. The CDR3 DNA reads as TGCAGTGCGCACCCCAACTATGGCTACACCTTC.

The chain is built from TRBV11-2 and TRBJ2-1, with D possibly matching TRBD1 (6 bases). There are 18 residues in the CDR3. V dropped 2 bases and J dropped 0 bases, with 17 bases sitting between them. The V gene's germline CDR1 is SGHAT and CDR2 FQNNGV. As DNA, the CDR3 is TGTGCCAGCAGCTTAAGGGGGAGAAGCAGGAGCTCCTACAATGAGCAGTTCTTC. It encodes CASSLRGRSRSSYNEQFF. The whole variable domain, remainder taken from reference TRBV11-2 and TRBJ2-1, is EAGVAQSPRYKIIEKRQSVAFWCNPISGHATLYWYQQILGQGPKLLIQFQNNGVVDDSQLPKDRFSAERLKGVDSTLKIQPAKLEDSAVYLCASSLRGRSRSSYNEQFFGPGTRLTVL.

This chain connects TRBV7-9 to TRBJ1-4; no definite D call. CDR3 length: 16 residues. Trimming cost V 5 bases and J 0 bases, with 13 bases left between them. CDR1 is SEHNR, CDR2 FQNEAQ, per germline (reference sequence). CDR3 bases: TGTGCCAGCAGCCCCAATTCCGGGACAACTAATGAAAAACTGTTTTTT. Protein product: CASSPNSGTTNEKLFF.

This clone was detected only once. This chain joins TRBV5-1 and TRBJ2-2, with D perhaps matching TRBD2 (6 bases). This CDR3 has 16 residues. Germline V gives CDR1 SGHRS, CDR2 YFSETQ. V was pared by 0 bases and J by 6 bases, with 15 bases between. The CDR3 sequence: CASSLVRPGVSGELFF. The CDR3 DNA sequence: TGCGCCAGCAGCTTGGTGCGGCCGGGAGTCTCCGGGGAGCTGTTTTTT.

This CDR3 reads CASSIGGETQYF. The CDR3 DNA reads TGTGCCAGCAGCATCGGGGGCGAGACCCAGTACTTC. The chain employs TRBV5-8 and TRBJ2-5; D possibly uses TRBD1 or TRBD2 (6 bases each). CDR1 and CDR2 (germline): SGHTS, YDEGEE. Trimming cost V 4 bases and J 5 bases, with 9 bases left between them. The CDR3 has 12 residues.

J is TRBJ1-1 and V is TRBV29-1, with TRBD1 as a possible D gene (5 bases). Germline CDR1 reads SQVTM; CDR2 reads ANQGSEA. Trimming removed 7 bases at V and 4 bases at J, with 13 bases between. The CDR3 has 12 residues. The CDR3 reads CSAGVGGTEAFF. Written as DNA, the CDR3 is TGCAGCGCGGGGGTTGGGGGCACTGAAGCTTTCTTT.

This clone was recorded once. J is TRBJ1-6 and V is TRBV11-2, with TRBD1 matching over 9 bases. The CDR3 extends over 15 amino acids. The ends lost 1 base at V and 9 bases at J; junction bases unmatched: 4. Germline loops: CDR1 SGHAT, CDR2 FQNNGV. The CDR3 region has the DNA TGTGCCAGCAGCTTAGGGGGGACAGGGATTTCACCCCTCCACTTT. Amino acid sequence: CASSLGGTGISPLHF.

The V and J genes are TRBV7-2 and TRBJ2-3, with D uncertain. The CDR3 runs 14 residues. Germline CDR1 is SGHTA and CDR2 is FQGNSA. With 2 bases removed from V and 1 base from J, the gap between germline ends came to 7 bases. The CDR3 DNA reads TGTGCCAGCAGCTTACGTCAGGGCACAGATACGCAGTATTTT. The encoded protein is CASSLRQGTDTQYF.

The chain combines TRBV24-1 with TRBJ2-3, with a possible D match to TRBD2 (6 bases). V was cut by 2 bases and J by 4 bases, with 15 bases left in between. The CDR3 is 16 residues long. Germline V CDR1 and CDR2: KGHDR, SFDVKD. The CDR3 nucleotides are TGTGCCACCAGTGATTCCCTTGGAGGGCGGGCAGATACGCAGTATTTT. Amino acids: CATSDSLGGRADTQYF.

The J gene is TRBJ2-4, the V gene TRBV2; D gene ambiguous. Germline V gene sequence: CDR1 SNHLY, CDR2 FYNNEI. The germline V and J ends were trimmed by 3 bases and 0 bases, with 9 bases remaining between them. This CDR3 region has 15 residues. CDR3 sequence reads: CASSDRAVAKNIQYF. DNA of the CDR3: TGTGCCAGCAGTGACCGGGCGGTAGCCAAAAACATTCAGTACTTC.

The chain's CDR3 is CASSIPGQGAGELFF. The CDR3, as DNA: TGTGCCAGCAGCATACCGGGACAGGGGGCCGGGGAGCTGTTTTTT. This chain uses TRBV7-3 with TRBJ2-2; 11 bases align to TRBD1. The CDR3 is 15 amino acids. V lost 5 bases and J lost 6; bases outside the gene matches: 5. Germline CDR1 and CDR2: SGHTA and FQGTGA.

The CDR3 loop is CASSQVLLMNTGELFF. The CDR3 DNA reads TGCGCCAGCAGCCAAGTTCTCCTGATGAACACCGGGGAGCTGTTTTTT. V gene TRBV4-1 combines with J gene TRBJ2-2, with D hard to call. V lost 1 base and J 1 base, leaving 10 bases between the germline ends. Germline assignment: CDR1 MGHRA and CDR2 YSYEKL. The CDR3 length is 16 residues.

The V gene is TRBV29-1, the J gene TRBJ1-2, with 10 positions matching TRBD1. The trim removed 4 bases at V and 6 bases at J, leaving 11 bases unmatched. This CDR3 is built from 15 residues. Germline CDR1 SQVTM, CDR2 ANQGSEA. The CDR3 coding sequence is TGCAGCGTTGTTTTGACAGGGGGCCGAGGGGATGGCTACACCTTC. It encodes CSVVLTGGRGDGYTF. The full variable domain, rest sourced from reference TRBV29-1 and TRBJ1-2, is SAVISQKPSRDICQRGTSLTIQCQVDSQVTMMFWYRQQPGQSLTLIATANQGSEATYESGFVIDKFPISRPNLTFSTLTVSNMSPEDSSIYLCSVVLTGGRGDGYTFGSGTRLTVV.

This sequence joins TRBV10-1 and TRBJ2-5; 7 bases line up with TRBD2. With 4 bases clipped from V and 5 bases from J, the junction kept 7 bases outside the gene matches. CDR3 length: 14 residues. Germline V gene data show CDR1 as WNHNN and CDR2 as SYGVQD (reference sequence). The CDR3 DNA reads TGCGCCAGCAGTGTGGGGGGGTCTAATGAGACCCAGTACTTC. This codes for CASSVGGSNETQYF.

The gene calls are TRBV28 and TRBJ1-1, with a tentative D call TRBD1 (5 bases). Germline V gene data show CDR1 as MDHEN and CDR2 as SYDVKM. Trimming pared 7 bases from V and 1 base from J, leaving 10 bases between. CDR3 length equals 13 residues. The DNA of the CDR3 is TGTGCCAGCACCTCCGGGGGGAACACTGAAGCTTTCTTT. Translation gives CASTSGGNTEAFF.

The V and J genes are TRBV4-1 and TRBJ2-5; unclear D gene. The CDR3 is 14 amino acids. The ends were cut back, 0 bases at V and 6 bases at J, with 11 bases in the middle. Germline V CDR1 and CDR2: MGHRA, YSYEKL. The CDR3 loop is CASSQEGQGQTQYF. Written as DNA, the CDR3 is TGCGCCAGCAGCCAAGAAGGTCAAGGTCAGACCCAGTACTTC.

The chain links TRBV7-9 to TRBJ2-3; TRBD1 is a possible D gene (6 bases). The CDR3 has 20 residues. The germline gives CDR1 SEHNR, CDR2 FQNEAQ (reference sequence). Trimming took 5 bases from V and 0 from J, leaving 27 bases between them. DNA of the CDR3: TGTGCCAGCAGCACAGAACACCGGGACAAGGGAGCCTTTAGCACAGATACGCAGTATTTT. Its protein is CASSTEHRDKGAFSTDTQYF.

The V and J genes are TRBV7-2 and TRBJ2-1, with TRBD1 as a possible D gene (6 bases). The CDR3 totals 15 residues. Between the trimmed V and J ends, which lost 4 bases and 3 bases, there was a span of 13 bases. Germline V gives CDR1 SGHTA, CDR2 FQGNSA. The CDR3 DNA reads TGTGCCAGCAGCTCGGACAGCGCCGTCTACAATGAGCAGTTCTTC. It codes for CASSSDSAVYNEQFF.

The chain recombines TRBV9 with TRBJ2-3; 9 nucleotides match TRBD2. Trimming at V came to 2 bases and at J to 6 bases, leaving 13 bases not matched to a gene. Germline lookup yields CDR1 SGDLS and CDR2 YYNGEE. CDR3 length equals 17 residues. The CDR3 loop is CASSVLPPSGVGDTQYF. The CDR3 DNA reads TGTGCCAGCAGCGTCCTCCCTCCTAGCGGGGTCGGCGATACGCAGTATTTT.

The V call is TRBV6-2 or TRBV6-3, the J call TRBJ2-7, with 10 positions matching TRBD1. Germline loops: CDR1 MNHEY, CDR2 SVGEGT. V shed 4 bases and J 5 bases; nucleotides not matched to a gene: 5. The CDR3 is 14 residues long. Here the CDR3 reads CASSSWTGGNEQYV. Here the CDR3 DNA reads TGTGCCAGCAGTTCCTGGACAGGGGGTAACGAGCAGTACGTC.